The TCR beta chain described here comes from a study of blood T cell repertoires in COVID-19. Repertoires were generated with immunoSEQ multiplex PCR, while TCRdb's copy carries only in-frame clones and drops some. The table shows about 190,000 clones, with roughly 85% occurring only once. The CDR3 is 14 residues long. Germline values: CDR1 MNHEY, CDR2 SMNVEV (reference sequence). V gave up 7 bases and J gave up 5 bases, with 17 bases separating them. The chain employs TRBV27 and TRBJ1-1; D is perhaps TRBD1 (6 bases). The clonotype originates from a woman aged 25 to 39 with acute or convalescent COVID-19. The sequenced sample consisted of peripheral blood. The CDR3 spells CASTVRGGRTEAFF. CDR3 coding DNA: TGTGCCAGCACCGTTCGCGGGGGCCGTACTGAAGCTTTCTTT.